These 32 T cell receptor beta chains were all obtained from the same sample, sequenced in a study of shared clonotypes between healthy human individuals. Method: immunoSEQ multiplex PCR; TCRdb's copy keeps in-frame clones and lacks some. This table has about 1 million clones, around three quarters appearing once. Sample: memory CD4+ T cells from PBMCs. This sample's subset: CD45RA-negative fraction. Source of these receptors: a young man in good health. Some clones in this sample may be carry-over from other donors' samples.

CDR3 loop: CAWSTSGETEAFF. CDR3 nucleotide sequence: TGTGCCTGGAGCACCTCGGGGGAAACTGAAGCTTTCTTT. The chain carries TRBV30 and TRBJ1-1, with a weak D call TRBD1 (5 bases). The ends were cut back, 3 bases at V and 5 bases at J, with 13 bases in the middle. The germline V gene has CDR1 GTSNPN and CDR2 SVGIG (reference sequence). CDR3 length: 13 amino acids. Based on the CDR3 plus reference TRBV30 and TRBJ1-1, the full variable domain is SQTIHQWPATLVQPVGSPLSLECTVEGTSNPNLYWYRQAAGRGLQLLFYSVGIGQISSEVPQNLSASRPQDRQFILSSKKLLLSDSGFYLCAWSTSGETEAFFGQGTRLTVV.

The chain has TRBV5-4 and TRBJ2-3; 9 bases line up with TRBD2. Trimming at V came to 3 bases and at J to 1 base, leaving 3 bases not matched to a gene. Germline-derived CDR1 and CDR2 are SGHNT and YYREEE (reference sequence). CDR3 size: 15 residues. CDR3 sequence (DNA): TGTGCCAGCAGCTCGTGGACTAGCGGCACAGATACGCAGTATTTT. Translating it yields CASSSWTSGTDTQYF. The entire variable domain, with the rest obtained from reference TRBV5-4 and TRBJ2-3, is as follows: ETGVTQSPTHLIKTRGQQVTLRCSSQSGHNTVSWYQQALGQGPQFIFQYYREEENGRGNFPPRFSGLQFPNYSSELNVNALELDDSALYLCASSSWTSGTDTQYFGPGTRLTVL.

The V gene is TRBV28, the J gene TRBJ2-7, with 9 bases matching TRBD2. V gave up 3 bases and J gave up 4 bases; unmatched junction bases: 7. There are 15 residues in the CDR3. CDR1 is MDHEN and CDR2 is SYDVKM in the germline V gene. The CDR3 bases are TGTGCCAGCAGTTTTAGCGGGAGTAAGAGTTACGAGCAGTACTTC. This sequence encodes CASSFSGSKSYEQYF.

The CDR3 nucleotides read TGCAGTGCCGGGACCGGGAGAACCTTC. It translates to CSAGTGRTF. The V call is TRBV20-1, the J call TRBJ1-2, with TRBD1 as a possible D gene (5 bases). There are 9 residues in the CDR3. V shed 6 bases and J shed 14 bases, with 13 bases lying between them. From germline, CDR1 is DFQATT and CDR2 SNEGSKA (reference sequence).

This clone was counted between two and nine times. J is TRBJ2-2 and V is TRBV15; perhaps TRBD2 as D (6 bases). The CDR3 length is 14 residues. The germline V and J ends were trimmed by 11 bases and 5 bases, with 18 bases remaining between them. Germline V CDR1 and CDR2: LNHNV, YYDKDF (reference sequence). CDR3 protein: CAARSGVGTGELFF. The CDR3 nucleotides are TGTGCCGCCCGTAGCGGAGTAGGTACCGGGGAGCTGTTTTTT.

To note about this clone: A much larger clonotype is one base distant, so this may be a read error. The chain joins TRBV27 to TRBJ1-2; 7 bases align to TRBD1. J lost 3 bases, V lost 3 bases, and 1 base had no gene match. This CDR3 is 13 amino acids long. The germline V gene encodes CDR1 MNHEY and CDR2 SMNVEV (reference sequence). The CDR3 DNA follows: TGTGCCAGCAGTTTTGACAGGGACTATGGCTACACCTTC. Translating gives CASSFDRDYGYTF.

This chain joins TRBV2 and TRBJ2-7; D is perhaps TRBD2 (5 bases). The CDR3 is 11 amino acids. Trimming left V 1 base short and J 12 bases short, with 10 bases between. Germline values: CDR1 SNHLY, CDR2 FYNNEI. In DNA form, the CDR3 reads TGTGCCAGCAGTGAAGTGGCTGGGAGGTACTTC. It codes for CASSEVAGRYF. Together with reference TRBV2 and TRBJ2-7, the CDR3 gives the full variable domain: EPEVTQTPSHQVTQMGQEVILRCVPISNHLYFYWYRQILGQKVEFLVSFYNNEISEKSEIFDDQFSVERPDGSNFTLKIRSTKLEDSAMYFCASSEVAGRYFGPGTRLTVT.

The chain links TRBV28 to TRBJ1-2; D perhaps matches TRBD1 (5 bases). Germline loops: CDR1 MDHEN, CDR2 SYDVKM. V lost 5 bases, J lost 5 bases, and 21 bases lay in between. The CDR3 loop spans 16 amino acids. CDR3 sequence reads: CASSDDRTGTGYGYTF. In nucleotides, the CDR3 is TGTGCCAGCAGTGACGACCGGACCGGGACGGGATATGGCTACACCTTC.

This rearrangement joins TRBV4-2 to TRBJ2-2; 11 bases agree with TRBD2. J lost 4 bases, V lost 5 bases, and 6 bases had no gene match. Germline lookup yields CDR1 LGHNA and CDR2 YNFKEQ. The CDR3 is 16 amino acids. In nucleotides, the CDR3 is TGTGCCAGCAGCAGGGGGACTAGCGGTATCACCGGGGAGCTGTTTTTT. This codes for CASSRGTSGITGELFF.

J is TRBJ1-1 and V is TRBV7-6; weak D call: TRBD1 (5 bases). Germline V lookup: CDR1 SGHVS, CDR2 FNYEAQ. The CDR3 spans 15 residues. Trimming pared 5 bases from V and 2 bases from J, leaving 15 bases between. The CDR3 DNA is TGTGCCAGCAGCCCAAGAGCAGGGTCCAACACTGAAGCTTTCTTT. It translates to CASSPRAGSNTEAFF.

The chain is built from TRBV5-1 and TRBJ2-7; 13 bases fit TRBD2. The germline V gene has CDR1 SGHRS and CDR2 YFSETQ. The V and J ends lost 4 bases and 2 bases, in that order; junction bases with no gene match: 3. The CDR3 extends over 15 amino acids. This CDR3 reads CASSQGTSGAYEQYF. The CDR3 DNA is TGCGCCAGCAGCCAAGGGACTAGCGGGGCCTACGAGCAGTACTTC.

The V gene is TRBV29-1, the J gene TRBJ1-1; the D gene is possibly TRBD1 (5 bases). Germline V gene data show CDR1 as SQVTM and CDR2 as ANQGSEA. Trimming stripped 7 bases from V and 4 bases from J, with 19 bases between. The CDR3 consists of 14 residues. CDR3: CSAMGLSRSTEAFF. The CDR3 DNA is TGCAGCGCTATGGGGCTATCGAGGAGCACTGAAGCTTTCTTT.

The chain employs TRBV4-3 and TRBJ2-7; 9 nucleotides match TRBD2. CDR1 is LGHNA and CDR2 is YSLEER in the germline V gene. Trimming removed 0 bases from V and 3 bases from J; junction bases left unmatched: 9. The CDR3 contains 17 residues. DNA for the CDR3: TGCGCCAGCAGCCAAGATGCGGCTAGCGGGACCGACTACGAGCAGTACTTC. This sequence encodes CASSQDAASGTDYEQYF.

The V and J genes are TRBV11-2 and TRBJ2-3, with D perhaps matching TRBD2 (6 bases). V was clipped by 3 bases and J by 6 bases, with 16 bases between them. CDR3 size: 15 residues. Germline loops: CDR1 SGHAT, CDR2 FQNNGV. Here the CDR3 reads CASSFAGNFEDTQYF. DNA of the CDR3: TGTGCCAGCAGCTTTGCGGGGAATTTTGAGGATACGCAGTATTTT.

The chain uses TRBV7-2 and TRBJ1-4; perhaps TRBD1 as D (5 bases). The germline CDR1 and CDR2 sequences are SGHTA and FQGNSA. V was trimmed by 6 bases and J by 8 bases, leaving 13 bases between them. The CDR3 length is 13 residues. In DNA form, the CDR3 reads TGTGCCAGCAGGGAGAGGAGGGGCGAAAAACTGTTTTTT. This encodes CASRERRGEKLFF.

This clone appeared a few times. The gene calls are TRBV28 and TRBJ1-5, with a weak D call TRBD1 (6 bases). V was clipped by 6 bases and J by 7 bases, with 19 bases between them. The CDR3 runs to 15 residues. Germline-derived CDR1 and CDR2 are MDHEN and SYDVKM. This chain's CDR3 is CASRTQGRRGQPQHF. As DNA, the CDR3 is TGTGCCAGCAGAACCCAGGGGCGCCGCGGGCAGCCCCAGCATTTT.

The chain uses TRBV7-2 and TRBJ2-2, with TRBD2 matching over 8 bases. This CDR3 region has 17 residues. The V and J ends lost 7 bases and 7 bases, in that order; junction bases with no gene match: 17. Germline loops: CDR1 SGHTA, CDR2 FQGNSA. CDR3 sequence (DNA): TGTGCCAGCACCCGTTCCGGGACTAGGGGTGATATCGGGGAGCTGTTTTTT. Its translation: CASTRSGTRGDIGELFF.

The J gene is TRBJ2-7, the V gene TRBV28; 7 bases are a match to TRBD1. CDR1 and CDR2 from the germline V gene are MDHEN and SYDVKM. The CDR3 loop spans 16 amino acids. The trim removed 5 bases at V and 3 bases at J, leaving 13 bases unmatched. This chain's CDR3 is CASSLRDSSELYEQYF. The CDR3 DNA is TGTGCCAGCAGTCTCCGGGACAGCTCTGAGCTCTACGAGCAGTACTTC. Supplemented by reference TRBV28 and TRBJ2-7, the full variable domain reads DVKVTQSSRYLVKRTGEKVFLECVQDMDHENMFWYRQDPGLGLRLIYFSYDVKMKEKGDIPEGYSVSREKKERFSLILESASTNQTSMYLCASSLRDSSELYEQYFGPGTRLTVT.

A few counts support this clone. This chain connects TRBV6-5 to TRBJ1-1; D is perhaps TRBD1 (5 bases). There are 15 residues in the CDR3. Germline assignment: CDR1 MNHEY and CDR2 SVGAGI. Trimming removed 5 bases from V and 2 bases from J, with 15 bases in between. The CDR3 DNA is TGTGCCAGCAGTCCCCCGGGACGGAGTAACACTGAAGCTTTCTTT. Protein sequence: CASSPPGRSNTEAFF.

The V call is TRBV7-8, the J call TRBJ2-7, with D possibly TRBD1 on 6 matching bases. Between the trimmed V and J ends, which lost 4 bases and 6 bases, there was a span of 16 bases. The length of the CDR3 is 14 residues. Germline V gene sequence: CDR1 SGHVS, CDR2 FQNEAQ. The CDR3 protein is CASSSPVQGPEQYF. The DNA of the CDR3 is TGTGCCAGCAGCTCGCCCGTACAGGGACCCGAGCAGTACTTC.

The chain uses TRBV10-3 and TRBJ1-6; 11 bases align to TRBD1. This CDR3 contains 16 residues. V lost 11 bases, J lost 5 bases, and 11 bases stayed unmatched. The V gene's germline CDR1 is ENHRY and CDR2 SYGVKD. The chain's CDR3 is CAACSDRGRNNSPLHF. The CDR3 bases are TGTGCCGCCTGTTCGGACAGGGGGCGTAATAATTCACCCCTCCACTTT.

Here the CDR3 DNA reads TGTGCCAGCTCACCCACAGGGATTTCCCGATACGAGCAGTACTTC. This encodes CASSPTGISRYEQYF. The V call is TRBV18, the J call TRBJ2-7, with D possibly matching TRBD1 (6 bases). The V gene's germline CDR1 is KGHSH and CDR2 LQKENI. The V end lost 3 bases, the J end lost 4 bases, and 16 bases lay between the germline ends. The CDR3 is 15 residues long.

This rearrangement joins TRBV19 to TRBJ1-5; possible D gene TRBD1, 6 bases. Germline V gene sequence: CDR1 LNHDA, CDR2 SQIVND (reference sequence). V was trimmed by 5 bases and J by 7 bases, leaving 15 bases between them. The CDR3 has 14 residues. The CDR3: CASSPRQARQPQHF. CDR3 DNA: TGTGCCAGTAGTCCCAGACAGGCCCGACAGCCCCAGCATTTT.

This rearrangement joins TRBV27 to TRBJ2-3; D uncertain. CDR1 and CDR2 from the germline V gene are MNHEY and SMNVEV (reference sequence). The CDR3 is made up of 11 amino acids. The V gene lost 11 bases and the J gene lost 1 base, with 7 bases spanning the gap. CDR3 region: CAPNRTDTQYF. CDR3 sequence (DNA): TGTGCCCCCAACCGCACAGATACGCAGTATTTT.

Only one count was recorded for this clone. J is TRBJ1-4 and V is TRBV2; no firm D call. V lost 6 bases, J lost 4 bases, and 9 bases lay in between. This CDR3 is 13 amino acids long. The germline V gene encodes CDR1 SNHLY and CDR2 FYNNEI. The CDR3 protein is CASRDLYNEKLFF. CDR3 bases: TGTGCCAGCAGGGACCTCTATAATGAAAAACTGTTTTTT. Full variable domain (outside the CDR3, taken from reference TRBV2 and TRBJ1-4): EPEVTQTPSHQVTQMGQEVILRCVPISNHLYFYWYRQILGQKVEFLVSFYNNEISEKSEIFDDQFSVERPDGSNFTLKIRSTKLEDSAMYFCASRDLYNEKLFFGSGTQLSVL.

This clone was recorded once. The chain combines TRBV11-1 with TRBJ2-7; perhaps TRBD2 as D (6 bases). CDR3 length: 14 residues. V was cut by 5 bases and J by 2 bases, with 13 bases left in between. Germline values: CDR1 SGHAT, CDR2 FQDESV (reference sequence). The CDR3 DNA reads TGTGCCAGCAGCCCCGTGCGGGACCCCTACGAGCAGTACTTC. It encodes CASSPVRDPYEQYF.

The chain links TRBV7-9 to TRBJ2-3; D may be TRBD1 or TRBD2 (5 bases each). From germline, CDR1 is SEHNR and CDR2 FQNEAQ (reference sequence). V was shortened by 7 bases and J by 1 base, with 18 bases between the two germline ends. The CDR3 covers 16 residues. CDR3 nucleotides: TGTGCCAGCACCTCGGACAATCCCGGGGGCACAGATACGCAGTATTTT. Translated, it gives CASTSDNPGGTDTQYF. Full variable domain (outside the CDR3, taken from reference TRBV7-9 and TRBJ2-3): DTGVSQNPRHKITKRGQNVTFRCDPISEHNRLYWYRQTLGQGPEFLTYFQNEAQLEKSRLLSDRFSAERPKGSFSTLEIQRTEQGDSAMYLCASTSDNPGGTDTQYFGPGTRLTVL.

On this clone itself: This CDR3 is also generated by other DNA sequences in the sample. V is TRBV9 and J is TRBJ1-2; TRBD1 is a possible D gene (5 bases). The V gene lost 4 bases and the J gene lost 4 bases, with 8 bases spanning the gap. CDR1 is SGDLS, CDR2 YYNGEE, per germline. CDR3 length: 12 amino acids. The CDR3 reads CASSRDSYGYTF. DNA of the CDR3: TGTGCCAGCAGCCGAGACAGCTATGGCTACACCTTC.

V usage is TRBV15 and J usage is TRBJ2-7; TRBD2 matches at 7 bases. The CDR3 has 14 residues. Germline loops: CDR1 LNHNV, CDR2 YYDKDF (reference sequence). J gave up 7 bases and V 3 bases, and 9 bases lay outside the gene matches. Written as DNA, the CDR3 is TGTGCCACCAGCAGGGGAGGGACTTTTACAGAGCAGTACTTC. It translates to CATSRGGTFTEQYF.

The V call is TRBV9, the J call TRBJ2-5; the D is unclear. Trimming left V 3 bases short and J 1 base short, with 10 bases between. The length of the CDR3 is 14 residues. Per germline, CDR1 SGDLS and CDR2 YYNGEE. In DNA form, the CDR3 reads TGTGCCAGCAGCGGTTCGGGTAGCCAAGAGACCCAGTACTTC. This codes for CASSGSGSQETQYF.

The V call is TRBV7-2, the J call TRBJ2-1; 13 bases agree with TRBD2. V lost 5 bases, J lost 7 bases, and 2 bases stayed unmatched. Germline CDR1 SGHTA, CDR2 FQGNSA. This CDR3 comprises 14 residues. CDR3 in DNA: TGTGCCAGCAGCACGGGACTAGCGGGGAATGAGCAGTTCTTC. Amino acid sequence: CASSTGLAGNEQFF.

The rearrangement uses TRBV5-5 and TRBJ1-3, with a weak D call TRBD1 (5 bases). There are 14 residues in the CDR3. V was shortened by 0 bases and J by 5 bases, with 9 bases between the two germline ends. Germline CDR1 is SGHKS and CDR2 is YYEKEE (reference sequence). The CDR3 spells CASSLAGTRNTIYF. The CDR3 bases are TGTGCCAGCAGCTTGGCCGGGACGAGAAACACCATATATTTT.